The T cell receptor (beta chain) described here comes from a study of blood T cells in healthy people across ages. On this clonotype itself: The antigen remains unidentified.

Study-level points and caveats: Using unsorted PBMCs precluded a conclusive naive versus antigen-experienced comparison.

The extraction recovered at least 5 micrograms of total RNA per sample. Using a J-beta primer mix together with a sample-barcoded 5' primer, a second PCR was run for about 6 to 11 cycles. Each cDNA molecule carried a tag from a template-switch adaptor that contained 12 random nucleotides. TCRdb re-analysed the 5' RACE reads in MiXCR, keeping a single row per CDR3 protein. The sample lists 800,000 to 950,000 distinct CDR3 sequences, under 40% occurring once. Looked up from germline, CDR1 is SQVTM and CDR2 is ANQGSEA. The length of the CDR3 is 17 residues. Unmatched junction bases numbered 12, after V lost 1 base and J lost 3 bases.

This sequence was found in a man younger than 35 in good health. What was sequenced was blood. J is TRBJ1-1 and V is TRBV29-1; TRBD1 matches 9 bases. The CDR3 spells CSVEGRTGDHWDTEAFF. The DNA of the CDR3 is TGCAGCGTTGAAGGCCGGACAGGGGACCATTGGGACACTGAAGCTTTCTTT. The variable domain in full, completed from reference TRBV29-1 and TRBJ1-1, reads SAVISQKPSRDICQRGTSLTIQCQVDSQVTMMFWYRQQPGQSLTLIATANQGSEATYESGFVIDKFPISRPNLTFSTLTVSNMSPEDSSIYLCSVEGRTGDHWDTEAFFGQGTRLTVV.